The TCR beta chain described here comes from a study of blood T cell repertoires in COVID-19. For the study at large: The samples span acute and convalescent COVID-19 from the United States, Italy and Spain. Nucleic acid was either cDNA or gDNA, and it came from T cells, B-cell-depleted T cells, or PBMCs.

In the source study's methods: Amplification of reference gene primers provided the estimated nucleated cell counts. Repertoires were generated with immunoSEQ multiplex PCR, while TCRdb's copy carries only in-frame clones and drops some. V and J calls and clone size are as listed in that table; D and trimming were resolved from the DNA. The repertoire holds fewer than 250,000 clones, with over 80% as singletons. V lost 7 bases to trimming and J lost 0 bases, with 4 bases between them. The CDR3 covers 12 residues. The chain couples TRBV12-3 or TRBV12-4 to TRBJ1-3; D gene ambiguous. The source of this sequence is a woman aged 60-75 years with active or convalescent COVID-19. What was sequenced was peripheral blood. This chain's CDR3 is CASTNSGNTIYF. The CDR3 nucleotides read TGTGCCAGCACCAACTCTGGAAACACCATATATTTT.